Following are 3 T cell receptor beta chains from one sample sequenced in a study of cytomegalovirus exposure and HLA in healthy donors. The repertoire was sequenced with immunoSEQ multiplex PCR; TCRdb's copy has only in-frame clones and lacks some. The data show over 200,000 clones, about 91% seen once. Sequencing input: PBMCs. Receptor source: a woman younger than 35 in good health and CMV-seronegative.

This clone has a single count. The chain uses TRBV2 and TRBJ2-7; D perhaps matches TRBD1 (6 bases). Germline CDR1 SNHLY, CDR2 FYNNEI. CDR3 length: 15 amino acids. V lost 1 base and J lost 4, with 14 bases in between. In DNA, the CDR3 is TGTGCCAGCAGTGAAGGGGCAGGGGCTACGTACGAGCAGTACTTC. It yields the protein CASSEGAGATYEQYF.

This clone was seen more than once but under ten times. This chain joins TRBV10-2 and TRBJ1-5; D uncertain. Germline V gene sequence: CDR1 WSHSY, CDR2 SAAADI. The CDR3 sequence is 13 residues long. V shed 6 bases and J shed 7 bases, with 13 bases lying between them. The CDR3 region has the DNA TGCGCCAGCAGAGGTGTGGGTAGCCAGCCCCAGCATTTT. It yields the protein CASRGVGSQPQHF.

The CDR3 loop reads CASSLEVGVTYNEQFF. CDR3 in DNA: TGTGCCAGCAGCTTGGAGGTGGGAGTAACCTACAATGAGCAGTTCTTC. This chain uses TRBV5-4 with TRBJ2-1; perhaps TRBD2 as D (5 bases). This CDR3 region has 16 residues. Germline loops: CDR1 SGHNT, CDR2 YYREEE (reference sequence). V lost 0 bases to trimming and J lost 2 bases, with 12 bases between them.